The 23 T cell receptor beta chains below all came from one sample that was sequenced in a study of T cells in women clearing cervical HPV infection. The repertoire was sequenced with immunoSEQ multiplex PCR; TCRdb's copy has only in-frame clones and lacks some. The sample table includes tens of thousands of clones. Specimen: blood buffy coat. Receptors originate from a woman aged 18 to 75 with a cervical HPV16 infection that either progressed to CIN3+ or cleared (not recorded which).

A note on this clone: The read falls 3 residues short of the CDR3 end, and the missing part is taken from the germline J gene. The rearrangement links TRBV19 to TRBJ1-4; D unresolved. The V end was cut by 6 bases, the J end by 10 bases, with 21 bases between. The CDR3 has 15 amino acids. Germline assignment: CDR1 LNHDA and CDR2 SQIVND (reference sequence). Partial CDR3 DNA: TGTGCCAGTAGCAGATCCGAAGGCGGACTTGGAAAA. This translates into CASSRSEGGLGK. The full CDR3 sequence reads CASSRSEGGLGKLFF.

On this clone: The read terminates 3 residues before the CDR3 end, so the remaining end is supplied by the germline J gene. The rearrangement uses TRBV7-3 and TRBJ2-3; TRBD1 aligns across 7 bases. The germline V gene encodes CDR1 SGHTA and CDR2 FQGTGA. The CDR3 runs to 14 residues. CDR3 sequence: CASSDDREYQPQYF. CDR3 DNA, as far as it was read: TGTGCCAGCAGCGATGACAGGGAGTATCAGCCG.

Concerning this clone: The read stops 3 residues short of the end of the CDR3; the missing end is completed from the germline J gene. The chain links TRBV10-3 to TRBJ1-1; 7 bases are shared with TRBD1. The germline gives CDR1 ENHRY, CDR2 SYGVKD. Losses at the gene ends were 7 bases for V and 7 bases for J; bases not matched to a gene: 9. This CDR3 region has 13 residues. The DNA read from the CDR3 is TGTGCCATCAAGTCGACAGGGTTGGATGAA. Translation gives CAIKSTGLDE. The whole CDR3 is CAIKSTGLDEAFF.

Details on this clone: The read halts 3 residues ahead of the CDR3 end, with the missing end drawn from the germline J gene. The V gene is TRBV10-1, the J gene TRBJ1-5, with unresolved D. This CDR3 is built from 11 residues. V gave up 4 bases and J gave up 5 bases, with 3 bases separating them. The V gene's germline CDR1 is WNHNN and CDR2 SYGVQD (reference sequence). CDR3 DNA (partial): TGCGCCAGCAGTGTCGATCAGCCC. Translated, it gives CASSVDQP. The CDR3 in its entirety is CASSVDQPQHF.

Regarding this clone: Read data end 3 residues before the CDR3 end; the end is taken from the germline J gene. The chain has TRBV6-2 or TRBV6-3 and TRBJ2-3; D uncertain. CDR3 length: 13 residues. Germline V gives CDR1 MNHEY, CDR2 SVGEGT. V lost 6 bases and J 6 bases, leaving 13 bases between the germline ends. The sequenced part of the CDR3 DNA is TGTGCCAGCAGGCTGCTAGGAACTGATACG. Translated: CASRLLGTDT. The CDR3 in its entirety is CASRLLGTDTQYF.

The CDR3 is CASSGPGGATDTQYF. CDR3 DNA (partial): TGTGCCAGCAGTGGGCCAGGGGGCGCGACAGATACG. The chain employs TRBV2 and TRBJ2-3; 8 bases are a match to TRBD1. The CDR3 end falls 3 residues outside the read, so it is completed with the germline J gene. The CDR3 has 15 amino acids. J lost 3 bases, V lost 4 bases, and 6 bases had no gene match. CDR1 is SNHLY and CDR2 is FYNNEI in the germline V gene.

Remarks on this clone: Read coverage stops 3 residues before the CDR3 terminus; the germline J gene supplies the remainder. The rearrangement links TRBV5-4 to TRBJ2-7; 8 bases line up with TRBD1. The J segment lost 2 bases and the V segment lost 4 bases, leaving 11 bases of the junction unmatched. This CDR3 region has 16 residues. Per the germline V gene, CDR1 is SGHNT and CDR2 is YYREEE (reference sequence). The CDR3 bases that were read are TGTGCCAGCAGCGCGGAAACAGGGGGGCGGCCCTACGAG. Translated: CASSAETGGRPYE. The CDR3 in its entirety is CASSAETGGRPYEQYF.

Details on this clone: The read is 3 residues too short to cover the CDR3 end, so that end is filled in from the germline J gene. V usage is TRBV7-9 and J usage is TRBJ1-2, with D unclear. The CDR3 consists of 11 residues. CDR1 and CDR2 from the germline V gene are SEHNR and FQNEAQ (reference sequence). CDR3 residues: CASSSSYDYTF. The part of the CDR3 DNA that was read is TGTGCCAGCAGCTCGTCCTACGAC.

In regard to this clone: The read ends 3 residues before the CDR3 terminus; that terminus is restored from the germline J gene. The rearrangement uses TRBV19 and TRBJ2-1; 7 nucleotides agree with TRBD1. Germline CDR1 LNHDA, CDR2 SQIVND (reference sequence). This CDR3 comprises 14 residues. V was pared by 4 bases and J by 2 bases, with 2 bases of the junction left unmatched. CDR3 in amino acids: CASSTGTAYNEQFF. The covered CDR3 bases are TGTGCCAGTAGTACAGGGACAGCCTACAATGAG.

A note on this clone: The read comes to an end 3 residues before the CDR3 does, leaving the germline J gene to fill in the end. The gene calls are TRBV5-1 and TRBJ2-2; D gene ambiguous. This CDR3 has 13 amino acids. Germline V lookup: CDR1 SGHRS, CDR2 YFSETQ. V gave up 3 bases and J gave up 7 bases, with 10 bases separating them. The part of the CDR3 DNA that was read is TGCGCCAGCAGCTCTTCACAGAACGGGGAG. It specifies CASSSSQNGE. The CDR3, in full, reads CASSSSQNGELFF.

Partial CDR3 DNA: TGCGCCAGCAGCTCCCCGGACAGGGGGATCTACGAG. Amino acid sequence: CASSSPDRGIYE. The whole CDR3 sequence is CASSSPDRGIYEQYF. J is TRBJ2-7 and V is TRBV5-1; 10 positions agree with TRBD1. Coverage ceases 3 residues before the CDR3 finishes, and the germline J gene fills in the end. V lost 3 bases to trimming and J lost 3 bases; unmatched junction nucleotides: 6. Germline V gene lookup returns CDR1 SGHRS and CDR2 YFSETQ. The CDR3 spans 15 residues.

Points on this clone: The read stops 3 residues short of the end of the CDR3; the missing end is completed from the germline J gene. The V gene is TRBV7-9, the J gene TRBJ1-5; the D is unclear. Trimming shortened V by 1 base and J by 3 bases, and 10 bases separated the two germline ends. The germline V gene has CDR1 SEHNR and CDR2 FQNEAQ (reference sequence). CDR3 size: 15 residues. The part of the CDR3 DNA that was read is TGTGCCAGCAGCTTAGATGGGCACCCCAATCAGCCC. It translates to CASSLDGHPNQP. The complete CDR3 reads CASSLDGHPNQPQHF.

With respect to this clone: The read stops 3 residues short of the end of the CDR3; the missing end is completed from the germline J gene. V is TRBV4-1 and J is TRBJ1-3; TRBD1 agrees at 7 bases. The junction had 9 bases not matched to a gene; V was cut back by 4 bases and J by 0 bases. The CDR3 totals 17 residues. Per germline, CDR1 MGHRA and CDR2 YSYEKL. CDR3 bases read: TGCGCCAGCAGCCGGCCAGGGGGGACAACCTCTGGAAACACC. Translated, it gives CASSRPGGTTSGNT. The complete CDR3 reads CASSRPGGTTSGNTIYF.

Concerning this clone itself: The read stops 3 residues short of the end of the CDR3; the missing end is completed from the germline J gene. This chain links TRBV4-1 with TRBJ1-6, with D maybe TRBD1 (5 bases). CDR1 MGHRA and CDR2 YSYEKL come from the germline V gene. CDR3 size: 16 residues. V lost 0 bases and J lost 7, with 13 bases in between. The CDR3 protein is CASSQDRIWGNSPLHF. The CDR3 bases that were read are TGCGCCAGCAGCCAAGACAGGATCTGGGGCAATTCACCC.

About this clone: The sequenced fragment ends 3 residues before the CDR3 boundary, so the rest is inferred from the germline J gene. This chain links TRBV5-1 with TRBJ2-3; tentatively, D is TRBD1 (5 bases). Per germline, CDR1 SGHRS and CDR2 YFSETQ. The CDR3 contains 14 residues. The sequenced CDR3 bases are TGCGCCAGCAGCTTGGGGACAAGCCAAGAGACG. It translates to CASSLGTSQET. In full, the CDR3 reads CASSLGTSQETQYF.

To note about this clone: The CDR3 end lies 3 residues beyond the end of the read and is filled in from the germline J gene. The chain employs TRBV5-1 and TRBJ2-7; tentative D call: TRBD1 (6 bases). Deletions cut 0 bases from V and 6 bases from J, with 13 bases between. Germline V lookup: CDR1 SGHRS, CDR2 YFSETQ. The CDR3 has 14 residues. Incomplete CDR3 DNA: TGCGCCAGCAGCTTGGACAGGGCACTACGCGAG. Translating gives CASSLDRALRE. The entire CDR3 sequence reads CASSLDRALREQYF.

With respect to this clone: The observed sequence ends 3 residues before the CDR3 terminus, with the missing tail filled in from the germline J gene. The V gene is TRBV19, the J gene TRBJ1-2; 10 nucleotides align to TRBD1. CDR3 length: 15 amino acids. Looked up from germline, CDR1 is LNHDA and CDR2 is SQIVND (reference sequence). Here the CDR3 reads CASSSPGQGDYDYTF. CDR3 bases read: TGTGCCAGTAGTAGTCCCGGACAGGGGGACTACGAC.

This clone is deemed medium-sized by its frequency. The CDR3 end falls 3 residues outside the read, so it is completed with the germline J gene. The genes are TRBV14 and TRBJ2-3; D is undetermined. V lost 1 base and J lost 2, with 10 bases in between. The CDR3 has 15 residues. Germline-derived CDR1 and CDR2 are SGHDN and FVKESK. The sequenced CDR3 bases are TGTGCCAGCAGCCAAGCCCCGTTATTCACAGATACG. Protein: CASSQAPLFTDT. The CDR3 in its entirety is CASSQAPLFTDTQYF.

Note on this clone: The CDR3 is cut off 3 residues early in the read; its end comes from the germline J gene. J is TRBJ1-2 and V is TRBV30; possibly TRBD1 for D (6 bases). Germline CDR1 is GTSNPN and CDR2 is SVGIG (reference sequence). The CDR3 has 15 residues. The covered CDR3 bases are TGTGCCTGGAGTGTACCGGGGCGGGGGGGCTTCGGC. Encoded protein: CAWSVPGRGGFG. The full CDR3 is CAWSVPGRGGFGYTF.

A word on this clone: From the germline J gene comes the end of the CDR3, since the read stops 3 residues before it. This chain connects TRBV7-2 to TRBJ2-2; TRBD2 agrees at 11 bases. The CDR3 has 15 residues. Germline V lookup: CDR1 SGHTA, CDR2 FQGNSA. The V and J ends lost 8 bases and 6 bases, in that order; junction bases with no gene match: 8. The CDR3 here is CASCRVAGGPGELFF. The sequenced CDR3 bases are TGTGCCAGCTGCCGTGTAGCGGGGGGGCCCGGGGAG.

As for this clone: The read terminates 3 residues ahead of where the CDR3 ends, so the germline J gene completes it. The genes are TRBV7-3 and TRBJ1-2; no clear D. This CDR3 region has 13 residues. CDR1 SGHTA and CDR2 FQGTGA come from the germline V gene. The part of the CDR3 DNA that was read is TGTGCCAGCAGCTTAGTGTCGGGGTACGAC. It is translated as CASSLVSGYD. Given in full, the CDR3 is CASSLVSGYDYTF.

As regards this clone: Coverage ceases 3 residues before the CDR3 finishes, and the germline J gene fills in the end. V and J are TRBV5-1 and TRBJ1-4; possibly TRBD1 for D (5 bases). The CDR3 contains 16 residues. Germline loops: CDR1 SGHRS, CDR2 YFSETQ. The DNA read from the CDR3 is TGCGCCAGCAGCATACCAACTCGCTCTGGGGCCAACGTA. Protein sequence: CASSIPTRSGANV. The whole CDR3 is CASSIPTRSGANVLFF.

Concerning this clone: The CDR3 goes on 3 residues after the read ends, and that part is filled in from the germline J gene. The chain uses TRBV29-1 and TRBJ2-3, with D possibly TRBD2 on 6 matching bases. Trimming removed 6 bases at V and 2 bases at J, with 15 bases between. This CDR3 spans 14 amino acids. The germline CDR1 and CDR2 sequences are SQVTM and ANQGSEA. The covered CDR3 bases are TGCAGCGTCCTGCGGGGAGCTTCCACAGATACG. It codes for CSVLRGASTDT. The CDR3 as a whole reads CSVLRGASTDTQYF.